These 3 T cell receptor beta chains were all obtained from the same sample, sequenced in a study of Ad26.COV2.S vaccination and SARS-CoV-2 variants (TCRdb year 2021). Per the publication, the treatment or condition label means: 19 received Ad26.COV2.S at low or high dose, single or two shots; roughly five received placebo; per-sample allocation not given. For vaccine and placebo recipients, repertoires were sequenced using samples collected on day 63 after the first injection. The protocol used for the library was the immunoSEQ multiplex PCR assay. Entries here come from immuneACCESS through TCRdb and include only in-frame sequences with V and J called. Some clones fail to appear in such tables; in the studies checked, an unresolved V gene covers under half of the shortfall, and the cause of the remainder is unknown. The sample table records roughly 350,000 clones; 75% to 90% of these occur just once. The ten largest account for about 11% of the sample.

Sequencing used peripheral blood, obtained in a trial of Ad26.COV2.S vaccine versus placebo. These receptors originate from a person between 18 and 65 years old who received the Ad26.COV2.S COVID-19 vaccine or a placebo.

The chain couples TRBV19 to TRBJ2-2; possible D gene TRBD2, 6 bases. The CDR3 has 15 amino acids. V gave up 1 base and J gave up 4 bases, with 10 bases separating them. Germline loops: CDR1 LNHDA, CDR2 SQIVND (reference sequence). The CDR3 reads CASSIAEGFTGELFF. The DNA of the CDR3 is TGTGCCAGTAGTATAGCGGAGGGATTCACCGGGGAGCTGTTTTTT. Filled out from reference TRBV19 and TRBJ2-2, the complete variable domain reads DGGITQSPKYLFRKEGQNVTLSCEQNLNHDAMYWYRQDPGQGLRLIYYSQIVNDFQKGDIAEGYSVSREKKESFPLTVTSAQKNPTAFYLCASSIAEGFTGELFFGEGSRLTVL.

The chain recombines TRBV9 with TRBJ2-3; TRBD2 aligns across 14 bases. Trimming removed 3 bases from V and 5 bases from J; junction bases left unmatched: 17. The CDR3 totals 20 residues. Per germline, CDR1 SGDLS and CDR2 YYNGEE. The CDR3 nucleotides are TGTGCCAGCAGCGCCCAGACCCGAATGACTAGCGGGAGGGCGGGAGATACGCAGTATTTT. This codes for CASSAQTRMTSGRAGDTQYF.

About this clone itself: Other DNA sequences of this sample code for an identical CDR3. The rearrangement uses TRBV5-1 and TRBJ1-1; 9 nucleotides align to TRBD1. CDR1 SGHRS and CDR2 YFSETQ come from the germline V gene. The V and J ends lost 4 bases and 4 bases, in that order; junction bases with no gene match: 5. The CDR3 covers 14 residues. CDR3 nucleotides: TGCGCCAGCAGCCTTGGACAGGGGATCACTGAAGCTTTCTTT. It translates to CASSLGQGITEAFF. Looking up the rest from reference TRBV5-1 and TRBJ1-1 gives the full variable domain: KAGVTQTPRYLIKTRGQQVTLSCSPISGHRSVSWYQQTPGQGLQFLFEYFSETQRNKGNFPGRFSGRQFSNSRSEMNVSTLELGDSALYLCASSLGQGITEAFFGQGTRLTVV.